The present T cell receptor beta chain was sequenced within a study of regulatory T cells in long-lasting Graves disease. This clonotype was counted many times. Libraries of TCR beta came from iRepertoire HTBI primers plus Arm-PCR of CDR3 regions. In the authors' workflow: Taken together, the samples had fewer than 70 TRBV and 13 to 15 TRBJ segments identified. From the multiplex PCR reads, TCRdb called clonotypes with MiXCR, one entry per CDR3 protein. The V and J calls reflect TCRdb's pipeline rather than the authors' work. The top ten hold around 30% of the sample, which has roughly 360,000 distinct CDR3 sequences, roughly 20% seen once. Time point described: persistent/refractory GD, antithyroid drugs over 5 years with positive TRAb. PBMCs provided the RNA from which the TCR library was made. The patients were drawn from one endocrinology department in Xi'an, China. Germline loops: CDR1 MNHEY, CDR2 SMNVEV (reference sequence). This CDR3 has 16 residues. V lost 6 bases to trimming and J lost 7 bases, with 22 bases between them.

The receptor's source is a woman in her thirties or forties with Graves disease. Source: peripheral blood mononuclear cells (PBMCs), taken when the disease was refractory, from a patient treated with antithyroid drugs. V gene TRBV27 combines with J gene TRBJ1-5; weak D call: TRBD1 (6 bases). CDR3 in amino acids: CASRFMGGGQGQPQHF. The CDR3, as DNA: TGTGCCAGCAGATTTATGGGCGGGGGGCAGGGGCAGCCCCAGCATTTT.